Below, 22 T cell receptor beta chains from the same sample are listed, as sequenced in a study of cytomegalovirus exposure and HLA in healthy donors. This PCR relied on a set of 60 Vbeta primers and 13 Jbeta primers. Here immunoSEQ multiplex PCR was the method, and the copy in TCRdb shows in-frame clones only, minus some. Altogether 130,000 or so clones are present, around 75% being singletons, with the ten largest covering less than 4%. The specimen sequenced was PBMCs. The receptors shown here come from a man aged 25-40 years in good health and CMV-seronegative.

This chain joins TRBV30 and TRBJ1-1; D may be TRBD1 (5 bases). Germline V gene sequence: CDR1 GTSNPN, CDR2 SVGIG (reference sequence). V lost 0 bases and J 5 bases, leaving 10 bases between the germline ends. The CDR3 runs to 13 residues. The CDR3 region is CAWSVGGRTEAFF. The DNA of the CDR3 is TGTGCCTGGAGTGTGGGGGGAAGGACTGAAGCTTTCTTT.

The CDR3 region has the DNA TGCGCCAGCAGCCAAGGCGCCGTCTACGAGCAGTACTTC. Its translation is CASSQGAVYEQYF. The chain links TRBV4-1 to TRBJ2-7; the D is unclear. CDR3 length equals 13 residues. Deletions cut 1 base from V and 3 bases from J, with 7 bases between. CDR1 and CDR2 from the germline V gene are MGHRA and YSYEKL.

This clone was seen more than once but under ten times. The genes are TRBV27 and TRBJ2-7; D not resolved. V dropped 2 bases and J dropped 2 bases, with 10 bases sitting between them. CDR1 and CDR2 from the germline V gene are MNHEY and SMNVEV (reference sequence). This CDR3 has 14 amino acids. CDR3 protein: CASSLGADTYEQYF. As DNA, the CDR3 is TGTGCCAGCAGTTTAGGAGCTGATACCTACGAGCAGTACTTC.

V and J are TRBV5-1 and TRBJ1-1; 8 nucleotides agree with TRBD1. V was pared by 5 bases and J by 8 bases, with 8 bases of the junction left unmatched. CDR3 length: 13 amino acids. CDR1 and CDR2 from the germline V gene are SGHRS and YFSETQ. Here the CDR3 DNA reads TGCGCCAGCAGGAAACAGGGGGGACTAGAAGCTTTCTTT. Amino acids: CASRKQGGLEAFF.

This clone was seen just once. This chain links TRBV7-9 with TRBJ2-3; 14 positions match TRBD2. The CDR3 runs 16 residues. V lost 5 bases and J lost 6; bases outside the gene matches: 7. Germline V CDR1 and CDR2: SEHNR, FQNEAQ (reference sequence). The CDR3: CASSITGTSGSDTQYF. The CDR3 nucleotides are TGTGCCAGCAGCATTACCGGGACTAGCGGGAGTGATACGCAGTATTTT.

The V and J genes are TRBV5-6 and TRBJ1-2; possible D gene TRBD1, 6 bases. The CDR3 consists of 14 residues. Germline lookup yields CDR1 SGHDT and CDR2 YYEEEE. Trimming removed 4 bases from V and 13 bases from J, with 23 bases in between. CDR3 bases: TGTGCCAGCAGCGCCGGGACAATCGCTCCGCCTTTCACCTTC. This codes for CASSAGTIAPPFTF. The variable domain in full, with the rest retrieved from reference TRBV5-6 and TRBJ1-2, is DAGVTQSPTHLIKTRGQQVTLRCSPKSGHDTVSWYQQALGQGPQFIFQYYEEEERQRGNFPDRFSGHQFPNYSSELNVNALLLGDSALYLCASSAGTIAPPFTFGSGTRLTVV.

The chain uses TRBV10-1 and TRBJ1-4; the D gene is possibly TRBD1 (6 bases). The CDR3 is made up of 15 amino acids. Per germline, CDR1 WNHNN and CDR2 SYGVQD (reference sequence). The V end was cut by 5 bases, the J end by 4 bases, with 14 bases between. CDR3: CASSCRGAYNEKLFF. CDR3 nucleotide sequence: TGCGCCAGCAGTTGCCGGGGGGCCTATAATGAAAAACTGTTTTTT.

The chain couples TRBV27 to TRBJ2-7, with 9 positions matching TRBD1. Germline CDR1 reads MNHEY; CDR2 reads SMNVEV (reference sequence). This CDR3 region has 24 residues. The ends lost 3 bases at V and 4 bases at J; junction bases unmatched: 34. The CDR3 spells CASSFIGVEEEAPEGQGWPYEQYF. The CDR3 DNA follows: TGTGCCAGCAGTTTTATAGGCGTTGAAGAGGAGGCCCCGGAGGGACAGGGCTGGCCTTACGAGCAGTACTTC.

CDR3 sequence reads: CASSGASSPETQYF. DNA of the CDR3: TGTGCCAGCAGCGGGGCGAGCAGCCCAGAGACCCAGTACTTC. The chain joins TRBV4-2 to TRBJ2-5; TRBD1 is a possible D gene (5 bases). The CDR3 covers 14 residues. V was cut by 5 bases and J by 4 bases, with 14 bases left in between. CDR1 is LGHNA and CDR2 is YNFKEQ in the germline V gene.

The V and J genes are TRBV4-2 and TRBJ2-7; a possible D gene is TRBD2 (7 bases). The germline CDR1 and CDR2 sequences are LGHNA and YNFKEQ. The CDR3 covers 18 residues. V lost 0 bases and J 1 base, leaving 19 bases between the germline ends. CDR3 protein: CASSQDRNPGGRSYEQYF. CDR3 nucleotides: TGTGCCAGCAGCCAAGACCGGAACCCGGGGGGCAGGTCCTACGAGCAGTACTTC.

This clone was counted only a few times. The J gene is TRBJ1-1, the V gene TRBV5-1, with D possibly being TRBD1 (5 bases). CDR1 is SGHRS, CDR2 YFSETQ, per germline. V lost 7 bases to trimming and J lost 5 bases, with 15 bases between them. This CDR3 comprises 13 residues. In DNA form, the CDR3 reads TGCGCCAGCGGCAACCAGGGTGGGACTGAAGCTTTCTTT. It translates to CASGNQGGTEAFF.

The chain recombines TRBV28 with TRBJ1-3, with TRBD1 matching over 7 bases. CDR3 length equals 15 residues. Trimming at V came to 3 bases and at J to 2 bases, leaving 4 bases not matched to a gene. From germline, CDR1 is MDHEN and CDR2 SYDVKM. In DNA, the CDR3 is TGTGCCAGCAGTTTGGAAGGGGGCACTGGAAACACCATATATTTT. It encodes CASSLEGGTGNTIYF.

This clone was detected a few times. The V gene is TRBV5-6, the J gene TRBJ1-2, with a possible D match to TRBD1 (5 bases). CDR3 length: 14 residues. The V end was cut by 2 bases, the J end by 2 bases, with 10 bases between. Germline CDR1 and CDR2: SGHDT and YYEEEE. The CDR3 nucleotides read TGTGCCAGCAGCTTTTACGACAGAAACTATGGCTACACCTTC. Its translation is CASSFYDRNYGYTF.

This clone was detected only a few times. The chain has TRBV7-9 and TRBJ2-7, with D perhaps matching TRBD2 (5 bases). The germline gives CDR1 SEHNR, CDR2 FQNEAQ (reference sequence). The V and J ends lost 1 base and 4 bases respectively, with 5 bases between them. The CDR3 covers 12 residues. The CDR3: CASSLGEYEQYF. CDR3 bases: TGTGCCAGCAGCTTAGGGGAGTACGAGCAGTACTTC.

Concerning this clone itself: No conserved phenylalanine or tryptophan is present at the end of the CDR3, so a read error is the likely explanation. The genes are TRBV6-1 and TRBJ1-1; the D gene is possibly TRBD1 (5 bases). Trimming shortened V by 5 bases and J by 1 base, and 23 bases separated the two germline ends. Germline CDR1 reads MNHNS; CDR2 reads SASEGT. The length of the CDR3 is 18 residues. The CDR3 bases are TGTGCCAGCAGTCAAGTCAGGAGCAGGGTGGTTGGGAACACTGAAGCTTTCGTT. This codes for CASSQVRSRVVGNTEAFV.

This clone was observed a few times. As DNA, the CDR3 is TGTGCCAGCAGAAAGACAGGGTTCACTGAAGCTTTCTTT. Its protein is CASRKTGFTEAFF. The J gene is TRBJ1-1, the V gene TRBV6-1; 7 positions agree with TRBD1. Germline V CDR1 and CDR2: MNHNS, SASEGT. The CDR3 is 13 residues long. After removal of 6 bases from V and 4 bases from J, the junction contained 5 bases not matched to a gene.

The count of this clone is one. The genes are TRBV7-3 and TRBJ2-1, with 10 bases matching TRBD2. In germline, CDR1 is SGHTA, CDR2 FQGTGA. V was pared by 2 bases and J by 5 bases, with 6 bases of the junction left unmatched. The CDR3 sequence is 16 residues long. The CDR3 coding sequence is TGTGCCAGCAGCTTATTCTCCCTAGCGGGGGACAATGAGCAGTTCTTC. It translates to CASSLFSLAGDNEQFF.

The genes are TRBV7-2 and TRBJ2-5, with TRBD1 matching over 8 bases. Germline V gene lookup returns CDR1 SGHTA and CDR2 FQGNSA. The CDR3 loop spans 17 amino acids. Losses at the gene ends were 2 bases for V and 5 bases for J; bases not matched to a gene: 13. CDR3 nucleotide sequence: TGTGCCAGCAGCTTACTTTCAGGGGGCGCGTGGTCGGAGACCCAGTACTTC. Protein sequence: CASSLLSGGAWSETQYF.

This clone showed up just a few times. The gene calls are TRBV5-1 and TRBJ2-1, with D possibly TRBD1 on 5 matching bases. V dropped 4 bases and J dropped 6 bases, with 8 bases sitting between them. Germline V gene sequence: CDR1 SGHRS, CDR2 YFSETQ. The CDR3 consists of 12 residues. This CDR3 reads CASSDQGNEQFF. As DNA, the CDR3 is TGCGCCAGCAGCGACCAGGGCAATGAGCAGTTCTTC.

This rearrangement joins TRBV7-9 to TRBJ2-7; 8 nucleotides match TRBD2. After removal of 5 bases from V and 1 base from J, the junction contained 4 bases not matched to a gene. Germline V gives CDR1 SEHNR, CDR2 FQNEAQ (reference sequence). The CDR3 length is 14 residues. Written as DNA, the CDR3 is TGTGCCAGCAGCACCGAGCGGGGGTCCTACGAGCAGTACTTC. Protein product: CASSTERGSYEQYF.

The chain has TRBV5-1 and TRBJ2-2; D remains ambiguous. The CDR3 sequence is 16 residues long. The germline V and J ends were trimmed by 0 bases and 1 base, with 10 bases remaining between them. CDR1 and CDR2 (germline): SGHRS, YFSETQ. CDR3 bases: TGCGCCAGCAGCTTGGGTCCCTATGAGAACACCGGGGAGCTGTTTTTT. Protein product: CASSLGPYENTGELFF.

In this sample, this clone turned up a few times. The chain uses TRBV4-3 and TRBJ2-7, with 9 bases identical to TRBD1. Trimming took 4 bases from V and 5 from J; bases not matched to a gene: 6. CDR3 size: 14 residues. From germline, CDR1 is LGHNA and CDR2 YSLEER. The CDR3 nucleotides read TGCGCCAGCAGCCCGGGGACAGGGCCGGACGAGCAGTACTTC. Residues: CASSPGTGPDEQYF.